The T cell receptor (beta chain) described here comes from a study of T-cell memory formation after mild COVID-19 (dated by TCRdb to the early 2020s). Background on the whole study: TCR sequence clusters from the two donors were found to be largely donor specific. T-cell clones expanding and contracting after mild COVID-19 in a couple of donors were tracked by longitudinal TCRalpha and TCRbeta repertoire sequencing. The cohort was made up of two young adult volunteers, one female and one male, who were previously healthy.

With respect to this clonotype: What this receptor recognizes is not known. Base qualities were left out, and no much larger clone turns up one base away.

The germline V gene yields LGHNA for CDR1 and YSLEER for CDR2. There are 15 amino acids in the CDR3, from cysteine to phenylalanine inclusive. Only the CDR3 DNA is retained, 45 bases long and in frame from the first base. Deletion took 3 bases off V and 4 bases off J, with a span of 12 bases between the germline ends. Sequenced using an Illumina NovaSeq 6000. Using 5'RACE with constant-segment primers, TCRalpha and TCRbeta cDNA libraries were constructed, with sample barcodes and unique molecular identifiers added in the process. RNA was extracted from every sample with Trizol reagent. Library amplification was performed in two PCR steps, and a second sample barcode and Illumina TruSeq adapters were introduced in the second step. Sequencing of libraries was performed on an Illumina NovaSeq with 2 x 150 bp paired-end reads. In the original analysis: Demultiplexing of reads and collapsing into UMI-guided consensus sequences were performed with migec v1.2.7. With mixcr v2.1.11, UMI consensuses were aligned to TRA and TRB V and J templates and assembled into clonotypes. Clonotypes were classified as expanded or contracted when called significant by both edgeR and NoisET, with noise models trained on biological replicates. For edgeR calls, the thresholds were a false discovery rate-adjusted p below 0.01 and a log2 fold-change of 1. As an exploratory analysis of dynamics, PCA with hierarchical clustering was applied to max-normalized trajectories of the 1000 most abundant clonotypes. Separately sequenced CD4+ and CD8+ repertoires were used to assign the CD4 or CD8 phenotype of responding clones. Through fastp at Q25 and MiXCR, TCRdb rebuilt clones from the public reads, retaining in-frame beta chains. Each record represents a unique CDR3 protein, reported with the most common genes and DNA among its rows. The V and J calls here are based on TCRdb, not the publication. The sample records under 350,000 distinct CDR3 sequences, around 15% of which are singletons. The top ten constitute around 23% of the sample.

General findings and caveats noted by the study authors: Contracting CD4+ clones turned up mainly in the CM and EM memory subsets, whereas EMRA was where CD8+ clones were enriched. Only two mild cases were covered in the study, and larger cohorts including severe cases with pre-infection samples were considered necessary. SARS-CoV-2 specificity of the second-wave clones peaking on day 37 was not confirmed. The detection of some responding clones in pre-infection memory suggests that pre-existing cross-reactive memory T cells joined the SARS-CoV-2 response. From day 15 to 85, contracting clones showed balanced CD4/CD8 phenotypes, whereas a second wave of clones that expanded from day 15 to 37 leaned towards CD4+.

Ficoll-Paque density gradient centrifugation was used to isolate PBMCs. The sample was PBMCs or a T cell subset sorted from them (not recorded which). This sequence was found in a man in his late teens or twenties who had mild COVID-19 (a few samples of this study predate the infection). The sample titles of this study are shuffled in the database, so cell type and time point are left out; the donor was told from shared clones. The rearrangement joined TRBV4-3 to TRBJ2-2; TRBD2 could be the D gene, as 5 bases match. The DNA sequence is as follows: TGCGCCAGCAGCCACCGGGGAATAGGCACCGGGGAGCTGTTTTTT. Its protein product is CASSHRGIGTGELFF.